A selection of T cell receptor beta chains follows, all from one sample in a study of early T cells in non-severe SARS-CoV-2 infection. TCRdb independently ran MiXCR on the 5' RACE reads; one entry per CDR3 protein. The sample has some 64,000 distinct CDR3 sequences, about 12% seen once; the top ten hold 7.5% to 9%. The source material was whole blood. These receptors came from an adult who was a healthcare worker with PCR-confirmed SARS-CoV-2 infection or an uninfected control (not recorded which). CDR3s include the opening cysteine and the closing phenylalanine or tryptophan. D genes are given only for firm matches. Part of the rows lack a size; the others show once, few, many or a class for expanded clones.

TGCAGCGTCTCGGACAGAGGCACAGATACGCAGTATTTT | CSVSDRGTDTQYF | NA | TRBJ2-3 | TRBV29-1 | NA
TGTGCCAGCAGCTTCAAGGGCAGGGACATGAACACCGGGGAGCTGTTTTTT | CASSFKGRDMNTGELFF | NA | TRBJ2-2 | TRBV5-4 | few
TGTGCCAGCAGTCGCGCCGGGACTTCCTACGAGCAGTACTTC | CASSRAGTSYEQYF | NA | TRBJ2-7 | TRBV6-5 | few
TGTGCCAGCTCACCAAGGGACAGCGAGACCCAGTACTTC | CASSPRDSETQYF | TRBD1 | TRBJ2-5 | TRBV18 | NA
TGTGCCAGCAGTTTATCGGGGGGCGTAAATGAGCAGTTCTTC | CASSLSGGVNEQFF | NA | TRBJ2-1 | TRBV12-3/TRBV12-4 | NA
TGTGCCAGCAGTTACCCAGCGGGAATGGGCTACGAGCAGTACTTC | CASSYPAGMGYEQYF | TRBD2 | TRBJ2-7 | TRBV6-2/TRBV6-3 | many
TGTGCCAGCAGATCCGGACAGGGGGCGAACACTGAAGCTTTCTTT | CASRSGQGANTEAFF | TRBD1 | TRBJ1-1 | TRBV27 | NA
TGTGCCAGCAGCTTAGGGGCCCGAGCCGACGCTGAAGCTTTCTTT | CASSLGARADAEAFF | NA | TRBJ1-1 | TRBV11-2 | NA
TGCGCCTCCGCCCGGGACAGGAGCTACGAGCAGTACTTC | CASARDRSYEQYF | TRBD1 | TRBJ2-7 | TRBV4-1 | few
TGTGCCAGCAGCCTAAGGGGGGATTCCTACGAGCAGTACTTC | CASSLRGDSYEQYF | NA | TRBJ2-7 | TRBV3-1 | NA